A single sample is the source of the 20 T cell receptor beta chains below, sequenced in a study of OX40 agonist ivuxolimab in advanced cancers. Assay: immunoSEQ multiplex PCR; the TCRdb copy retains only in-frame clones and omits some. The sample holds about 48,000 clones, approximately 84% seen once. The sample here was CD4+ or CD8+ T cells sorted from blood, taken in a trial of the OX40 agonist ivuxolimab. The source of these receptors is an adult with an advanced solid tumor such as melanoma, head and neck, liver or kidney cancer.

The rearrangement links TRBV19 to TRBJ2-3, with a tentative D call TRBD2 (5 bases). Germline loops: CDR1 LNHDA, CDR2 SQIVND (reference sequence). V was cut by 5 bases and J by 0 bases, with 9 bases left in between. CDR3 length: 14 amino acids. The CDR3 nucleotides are TGTGCCAGTAGTCCCTGGACTAGCACAGATACGCAGTATTTT. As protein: CASSPWTSTDTQYF.

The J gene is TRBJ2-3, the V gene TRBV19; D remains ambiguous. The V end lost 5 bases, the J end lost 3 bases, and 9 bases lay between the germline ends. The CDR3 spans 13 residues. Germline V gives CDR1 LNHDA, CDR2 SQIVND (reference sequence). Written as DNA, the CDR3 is TGTGCCAGTAGTCGAGGAGCGACAGATACGCAGTATTTT. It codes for CASSRGATDTQYF.

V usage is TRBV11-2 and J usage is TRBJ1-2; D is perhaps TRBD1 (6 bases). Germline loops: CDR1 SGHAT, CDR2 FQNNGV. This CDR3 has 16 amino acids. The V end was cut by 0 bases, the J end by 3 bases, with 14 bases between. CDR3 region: CASSLDGTGIYYGYTF. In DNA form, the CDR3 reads TGTGCCAGCAGCTTAGATGGCACAGGGATCTACTATGGCTACACCTTC.

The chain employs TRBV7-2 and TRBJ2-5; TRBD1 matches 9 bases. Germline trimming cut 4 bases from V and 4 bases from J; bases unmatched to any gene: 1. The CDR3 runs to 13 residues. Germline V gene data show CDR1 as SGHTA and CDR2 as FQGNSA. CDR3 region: CASSSTGGETQYF. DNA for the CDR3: TGTGCCAGCAGCTCGACAGGGGGAGAGACCCAGTACTTC.

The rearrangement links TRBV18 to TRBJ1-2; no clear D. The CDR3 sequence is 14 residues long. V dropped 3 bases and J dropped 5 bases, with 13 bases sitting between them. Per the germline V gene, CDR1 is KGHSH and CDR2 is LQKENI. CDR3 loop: CASSPGVEGYGYTF. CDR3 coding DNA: TGTGCCAGCTCACCCGGGGTGGAGGGATATGGCTACACCTTC.

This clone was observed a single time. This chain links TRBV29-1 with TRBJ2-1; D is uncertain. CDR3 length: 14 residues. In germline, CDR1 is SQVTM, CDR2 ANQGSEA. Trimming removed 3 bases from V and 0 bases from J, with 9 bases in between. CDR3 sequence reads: CSVDSWGSYNEQFF. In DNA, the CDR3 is TGCAGCGTTGATAGTTGGGGCTCCTACAATGAGCAGTTCTTC.

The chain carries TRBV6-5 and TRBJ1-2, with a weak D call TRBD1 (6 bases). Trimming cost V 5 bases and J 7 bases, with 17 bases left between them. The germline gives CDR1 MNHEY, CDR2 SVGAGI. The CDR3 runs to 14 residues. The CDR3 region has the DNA TGTGCCAGCAGTACCACACAACAGGGATCTGGCTACACCTTC. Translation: CASSTTQQGSGYTF.

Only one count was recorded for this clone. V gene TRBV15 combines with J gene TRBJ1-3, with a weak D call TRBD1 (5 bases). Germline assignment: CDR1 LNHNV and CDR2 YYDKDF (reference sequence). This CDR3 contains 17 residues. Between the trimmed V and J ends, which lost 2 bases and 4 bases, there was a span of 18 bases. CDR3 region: CATSRLFPPGVGNTIYF. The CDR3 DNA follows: TGTGCCACCAGCAGACTATTTCCCCCGGGGGTAGGAAACACCATATATTTT.

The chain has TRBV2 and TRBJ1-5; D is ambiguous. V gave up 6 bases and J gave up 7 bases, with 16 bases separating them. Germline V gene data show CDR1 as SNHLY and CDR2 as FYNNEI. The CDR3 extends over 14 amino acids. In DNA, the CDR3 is TGTGCCAGCAGCCCCCCCTCGGAGGGCCAGCCCCAGCATTTT. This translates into CASSPPSEGQPQHF.

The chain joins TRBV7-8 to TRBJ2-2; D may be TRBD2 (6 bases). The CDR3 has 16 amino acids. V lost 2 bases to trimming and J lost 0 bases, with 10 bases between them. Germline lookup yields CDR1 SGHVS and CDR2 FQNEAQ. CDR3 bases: TGTGCCAGCAGCTTATTGCGGGAAACGAACACCGGGGAGCTGTTTTTT. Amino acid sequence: CASSLLRETNTGELFF.

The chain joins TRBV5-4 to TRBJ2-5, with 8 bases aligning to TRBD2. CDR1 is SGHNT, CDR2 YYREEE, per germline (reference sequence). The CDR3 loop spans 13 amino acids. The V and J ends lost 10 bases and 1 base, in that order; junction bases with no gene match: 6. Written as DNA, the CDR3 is TGTGCCTTCCAACTAGCGGTCCAAGAGACCCAGTACTTC. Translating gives CAFQLAVQETQYF.

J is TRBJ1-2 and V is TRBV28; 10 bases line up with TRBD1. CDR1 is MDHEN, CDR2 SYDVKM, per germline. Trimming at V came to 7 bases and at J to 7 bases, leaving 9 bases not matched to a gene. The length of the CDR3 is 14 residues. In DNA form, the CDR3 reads TGTGCCAGCATTTCTCCCGGGACAGGGGTTGGCTACACCTTC. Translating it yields CASISPGTGVGYTF.

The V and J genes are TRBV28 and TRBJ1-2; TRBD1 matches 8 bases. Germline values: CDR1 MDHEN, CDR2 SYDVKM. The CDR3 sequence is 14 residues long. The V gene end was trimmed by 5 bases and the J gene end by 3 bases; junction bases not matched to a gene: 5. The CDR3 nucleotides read TGTGCCAGCAGTATGGACAGGGTGGACTATGGCTACACCTTC. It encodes CASSMDRVDYGYTF.

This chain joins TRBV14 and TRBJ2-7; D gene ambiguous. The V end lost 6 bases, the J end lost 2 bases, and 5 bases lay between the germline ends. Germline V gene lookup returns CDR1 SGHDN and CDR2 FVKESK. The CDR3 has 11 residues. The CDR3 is CASSGAYEQYF. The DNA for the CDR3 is TGTGCCAGCAGTGGGGCCTACGAGCAGTACTTC.

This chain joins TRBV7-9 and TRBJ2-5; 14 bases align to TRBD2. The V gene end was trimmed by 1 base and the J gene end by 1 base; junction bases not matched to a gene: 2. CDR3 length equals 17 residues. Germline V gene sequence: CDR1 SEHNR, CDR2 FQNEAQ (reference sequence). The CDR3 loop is CASSLGLAGGSQETQYF. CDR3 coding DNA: TGTGCCAGCAGCTTAGGACTAGCGGGAGGGTCCCAAGAGACCCAGTACTTC. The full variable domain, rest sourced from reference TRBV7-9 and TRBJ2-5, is DTGVSQNPRHKITKRGQNVTFRCDPISEHNRLYWYRQTLGQGPEFLTYFQNEAQLEKSRLLSDRFSAERPKGSFSTLEIQRTEQGDSAMYLCASSLGLAGGSQETQYFGPGTRLLVL.

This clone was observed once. Written as DNA, the CDR3 is TGTGCCAGCAGCCGTAGCGGGAGCACAGATACGCAGTATTTT. Translating it yields CASSRSGSTDTQYF. This chain connects TRBV7-3 to TRBJ2-3; 7 nucleotides agree with TRBD2. The CDR3 runs 14 residues. CDR1 SGHTA and CDR2 FQGTGA come from the germline V gene. V was clipped by 5 bases and J by 0 bases; unmatched bases: 2.

CDR3 protein: CASSLAGGYNEQFF. For the CDR3, the DNA is TGTGCCAGCAGCTTAGCGGGAGGCTACAATGAGCAGTTCTTC. The chain recombines TRBV7-3 with TRBJ2-1; 8 nucleotides agree with TRBD2. This CDR3 contains 14 residues. Germline lookup yields CDR1 SGHTA and CDR2 FQGTGA. J gave up 3 bases and V 2 bases, and 0 bases lay outside the gene matches.

DNA for the CDR3: TGTGCCTGGAGTGCCGGGACTGGAGCTAACTATGGCTACACCTTC. It specifies CAWSAGTGANYGYTF. The rearrangement uses TRBV30 and TRBJ1-2, with TRBD1 as a possible D gene (5 bases). The germline gives CDR1 GTSNPN, CDR2 SVGIG (reference sequence). CDR3 length equals 15 residues. V was pared by 1 base and J by 0 bases, with 12 bases between.

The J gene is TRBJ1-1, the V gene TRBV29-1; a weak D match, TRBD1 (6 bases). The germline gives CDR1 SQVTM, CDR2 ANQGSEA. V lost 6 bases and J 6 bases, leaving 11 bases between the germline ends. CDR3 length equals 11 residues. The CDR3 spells CSVAGTPEAFF. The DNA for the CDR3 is TGCAGCGTCGCCGGGACACCTGAAGCTTTCTTT. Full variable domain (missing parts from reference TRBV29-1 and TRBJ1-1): SAVISQKPSRDICQRGTSLTIQCQVDSQVTMMFWYRQQPGQSLTLIATANQGSEATYESGFVIDKFPISRPNLTFSTLTVSNMSPEDSSIYLCSVAGTPEAFFGQGTRLTVV.

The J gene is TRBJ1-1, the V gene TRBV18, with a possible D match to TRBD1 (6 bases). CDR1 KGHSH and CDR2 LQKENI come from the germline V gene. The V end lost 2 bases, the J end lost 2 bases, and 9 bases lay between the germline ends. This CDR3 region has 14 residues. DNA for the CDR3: TGTGCCAGCTCACCAAACAGGGACAACACTGAAGCTTTCTTT. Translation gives CASSPNRDNTEAFF.